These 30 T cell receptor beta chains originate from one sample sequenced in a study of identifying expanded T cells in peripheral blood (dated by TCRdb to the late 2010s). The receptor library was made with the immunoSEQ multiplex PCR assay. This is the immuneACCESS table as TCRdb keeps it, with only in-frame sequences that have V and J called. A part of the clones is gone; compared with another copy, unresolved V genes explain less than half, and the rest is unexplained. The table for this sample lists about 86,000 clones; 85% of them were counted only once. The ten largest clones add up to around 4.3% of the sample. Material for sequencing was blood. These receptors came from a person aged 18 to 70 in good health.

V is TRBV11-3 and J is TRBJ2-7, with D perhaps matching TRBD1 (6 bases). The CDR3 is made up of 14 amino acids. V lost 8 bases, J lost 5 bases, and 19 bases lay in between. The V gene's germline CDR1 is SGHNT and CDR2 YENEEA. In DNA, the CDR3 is TGTGCCAGCTCCTCCGGGACATCCAGGGACGAGCAGTACTTC. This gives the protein CASSSGTSRDEQYF. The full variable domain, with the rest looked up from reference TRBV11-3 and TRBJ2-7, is EAGVVQSPRYKIIEKKQPVAFWCNPISGHNTLYWYLQNLGQGPELLIRYENEEAVDDSQLPKDRFSAERLKGVDSTLKIQPAELGDSAVYLCASSSGTSRDEQYFGPGTRLTVT.

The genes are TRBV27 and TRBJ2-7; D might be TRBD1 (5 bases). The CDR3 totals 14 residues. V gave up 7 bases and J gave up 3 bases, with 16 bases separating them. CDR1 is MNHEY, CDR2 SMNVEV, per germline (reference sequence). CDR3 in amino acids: CASKELQVGYEQYF. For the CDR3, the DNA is TGTGCCAGCAAGGAATTACAGGTGGGCTACGAGCAGTACTTC.

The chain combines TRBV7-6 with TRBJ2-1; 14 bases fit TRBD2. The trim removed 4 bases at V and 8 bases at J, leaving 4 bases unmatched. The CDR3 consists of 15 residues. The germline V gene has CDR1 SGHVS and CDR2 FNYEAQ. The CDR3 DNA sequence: TGTGCCAGCAGCTGGACTAGCGGGGGGTACGATGAGCAGTTCTTC. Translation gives CASSWTSGGYDEQFF. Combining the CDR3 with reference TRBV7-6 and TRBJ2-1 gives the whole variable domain GAGVSQSPRYKVTKRGQDVALRCDPISGHVSLYWYRQALGQGPEFLTYFNYEAQQDKSGLPNDRFSAERPEGSISTLTIQRTEQRDSAMYRCASSWTSGGYDEQFFGPGTRLTVL.

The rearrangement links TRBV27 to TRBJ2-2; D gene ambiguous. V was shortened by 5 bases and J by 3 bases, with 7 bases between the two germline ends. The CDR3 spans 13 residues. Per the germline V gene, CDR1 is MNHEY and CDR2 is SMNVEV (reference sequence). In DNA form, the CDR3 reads TGTGCCAGCAGTATCATGGACACCGGGGAGCTGTTTTTT. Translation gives CASSIMDTGELFF.

CDR3 protein: CASSSRGETQYF. The CDR3 DNA reads TGTGCCAGCAGCTCGAGGGGGGAGACCCAGTACTTC. The rearrangement links TRBV5-4 to TRBJ2-5; D is perhaps TRBD1 (6 bases). From germline, CDR1 is SGHNT and CDR2 YYREEE (reference sequence). There are 12 residues in the CDR3. V lost 3 bases, J lost 5 bases, and 8 bases lay in between.

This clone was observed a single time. CDR3 DNA sequence: TGTGCCAGCAGCTTACGGGGGAATCAGCCCCAGCATTTT. This sequence encodes CASSLRGNQPQHF. This chain joins TRBV7-3 and TRBJ1-5, with D perhaps matching TRBD1 (5 bases). V was clipped by 2 bases and J by 4 bases, with 6 bases between them. The CDR3 covers 13 residues. Germline V lookup: CDR1 SGHTA, CDR2 FQGTGA.

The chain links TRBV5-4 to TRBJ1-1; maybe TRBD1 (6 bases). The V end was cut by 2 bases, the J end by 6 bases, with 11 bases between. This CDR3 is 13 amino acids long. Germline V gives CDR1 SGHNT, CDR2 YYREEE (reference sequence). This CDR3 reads CASSFNRVPEAFF. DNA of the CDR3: TGTGCCAGCAGCTTTAACAGGGTTCCTGAAGCTTTCTTT.

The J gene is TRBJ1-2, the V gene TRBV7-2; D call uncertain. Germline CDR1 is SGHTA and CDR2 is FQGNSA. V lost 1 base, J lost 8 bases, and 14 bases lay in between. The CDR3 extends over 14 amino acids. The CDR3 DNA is TGTGCCAGCAGCTTAGACTCGAACCGGGGAGGCTACACCTTC. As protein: CASSLDSNRGGYTF.

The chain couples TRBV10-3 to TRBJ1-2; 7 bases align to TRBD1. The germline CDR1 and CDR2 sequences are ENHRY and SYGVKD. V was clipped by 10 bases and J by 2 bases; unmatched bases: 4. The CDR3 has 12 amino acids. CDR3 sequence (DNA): TGTGCCACCAGGGGGGGAAACTATGGCTACACCTTC. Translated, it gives CATRGGNYGYTF.

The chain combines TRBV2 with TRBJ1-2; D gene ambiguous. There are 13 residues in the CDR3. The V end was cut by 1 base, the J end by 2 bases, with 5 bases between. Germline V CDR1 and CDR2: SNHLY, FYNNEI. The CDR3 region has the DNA TGTGCCAGCAGTGAAGGGCCGAACTATGGCTACACCTTC. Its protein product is CASSEGPNYGYTF.

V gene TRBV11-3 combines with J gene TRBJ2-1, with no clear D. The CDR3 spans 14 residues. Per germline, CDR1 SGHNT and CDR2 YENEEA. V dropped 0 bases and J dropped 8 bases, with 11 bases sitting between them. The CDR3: CASSLDPGEDEQFF. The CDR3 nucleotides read TGTGCCAGCAGCTTAGATCCCGGAGAGGATGAGCAGTTCTTC.

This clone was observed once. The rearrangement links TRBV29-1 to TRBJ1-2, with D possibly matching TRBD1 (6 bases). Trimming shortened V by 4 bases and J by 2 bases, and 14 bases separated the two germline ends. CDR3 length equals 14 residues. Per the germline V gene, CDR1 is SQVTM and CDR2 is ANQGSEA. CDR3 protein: CSVGVGAANYGYTF. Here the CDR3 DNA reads TGCAGCGTTGGGGTGGGGGCAGCCAACTATGGCTACACCTTC.

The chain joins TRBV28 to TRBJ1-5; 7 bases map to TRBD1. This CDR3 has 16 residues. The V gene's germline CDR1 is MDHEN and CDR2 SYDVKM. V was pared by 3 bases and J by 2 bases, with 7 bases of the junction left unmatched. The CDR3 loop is CASSFGTENRNQPQHF. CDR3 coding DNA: TGTGCCAGCAGTTTCGGGACAGAGAATCGCAATCAGCCCCAGCATTTT.

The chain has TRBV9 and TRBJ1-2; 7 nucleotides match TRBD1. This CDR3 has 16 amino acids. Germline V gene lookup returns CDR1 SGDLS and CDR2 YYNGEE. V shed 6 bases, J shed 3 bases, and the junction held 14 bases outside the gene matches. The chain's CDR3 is CASTRARDRADYGYTF. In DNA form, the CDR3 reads TGTGCCAGCACCCGGGCCCGCGACAGGGCGGACTATGGCTACACCTTC.

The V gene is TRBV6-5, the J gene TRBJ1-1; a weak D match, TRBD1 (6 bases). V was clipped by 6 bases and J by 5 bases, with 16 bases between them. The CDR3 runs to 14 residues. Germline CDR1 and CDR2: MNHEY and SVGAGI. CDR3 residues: CASRGWGGTTEAFF. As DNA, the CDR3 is TGTGCCAGCAGGGGATGGGGGGGGACAACTGAAGCTTTCTTT.

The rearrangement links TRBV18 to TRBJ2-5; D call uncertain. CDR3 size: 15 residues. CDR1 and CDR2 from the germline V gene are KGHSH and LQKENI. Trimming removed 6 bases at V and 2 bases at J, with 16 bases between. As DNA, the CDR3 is TGTGCCAGCTCTCGATTTCTAGGGCTTCAAGAGACCCAGTACTTC. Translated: CASSRFLGLQETQYF.

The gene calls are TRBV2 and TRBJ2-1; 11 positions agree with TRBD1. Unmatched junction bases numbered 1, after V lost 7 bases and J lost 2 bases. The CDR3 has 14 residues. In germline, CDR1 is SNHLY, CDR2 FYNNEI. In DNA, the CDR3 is TGTGCCAGCACGGGACAGGGGGCCTACAATGAGCAGTTCTTC. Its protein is CASTGQGAYNEQFF.

The CDR3 region has the DNA TGTGCCAGCAGCCCGACGGGGCGTCTTGGGGCCAACGTCCTGACTTTC. Translation: CASSPTGRLGANVLTF. This chain connects TRBV14 to TRBJ2-6; either TRBD1 or TRBD2 may fit D (5 bases each). The CDR3 sequence is 16 residues long. Germline CDR1 is SGHDN and CDR2 is FVKESK. V was shortened by 4 bases and J by 3 bases, with 13 bases between the two germline ends.

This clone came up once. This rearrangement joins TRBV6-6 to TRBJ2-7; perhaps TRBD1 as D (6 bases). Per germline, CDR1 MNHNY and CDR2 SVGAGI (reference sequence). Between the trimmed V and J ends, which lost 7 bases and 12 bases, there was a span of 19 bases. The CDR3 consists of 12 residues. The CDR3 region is CASTPGGGGMYF. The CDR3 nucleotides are TGTGCCAGCACTCCTGGTGGGGGCGGAATGTACTTC.

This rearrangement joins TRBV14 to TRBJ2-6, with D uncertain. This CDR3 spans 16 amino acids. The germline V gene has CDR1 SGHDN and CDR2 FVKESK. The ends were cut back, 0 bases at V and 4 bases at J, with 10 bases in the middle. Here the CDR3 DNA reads TGTGCCAGCAGCCAAGATACGAGGTCAGGGGCCAACGTCCTGACTTTC. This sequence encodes CASSQDTRSGANVLTF.

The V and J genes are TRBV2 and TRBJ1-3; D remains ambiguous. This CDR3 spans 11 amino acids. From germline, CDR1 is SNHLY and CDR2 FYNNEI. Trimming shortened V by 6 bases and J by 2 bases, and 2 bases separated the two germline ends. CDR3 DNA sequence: TGTGCCAGCAGAGCTGGAAACACCATATATTTT. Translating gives CASRAGNTIYF. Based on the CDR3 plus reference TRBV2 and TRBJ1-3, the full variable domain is EPEVTQTPSHQVTQMGQEVILRCVPISNHLYFYWYRQILGQKVEFLVSFYNNEISEKSEIFDDQFSVERPDGSNFTLKIRSTKLEDSAMYFCASRAGNTIYFGEGSWLTVV.

The CDR3, as DNA: TGCGCCAGCAGTTCAGCAGTAGAGACCCAGTACTTC. Amino acids: CASSSAVETQYF. V is TRBV10-2 and J is TRBJ2-5; D is uncertain. The germline CDR1 and CDR2 sequences are WSHSY and SAAADI. The V end was cut by 5 bases, the J end by 4 bases, with 8 bases between. This CDR3 has 12 amino acids.

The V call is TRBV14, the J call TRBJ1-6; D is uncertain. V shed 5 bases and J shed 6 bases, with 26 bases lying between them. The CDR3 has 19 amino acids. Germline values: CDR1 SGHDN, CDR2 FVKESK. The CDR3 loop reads CASSSGLRVFFRVNSPLHF. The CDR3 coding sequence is TGTGCCAGCAGCTCCGGATTGAGGGTTTTTTTTCGTGTTAATTCACCCCTCCACTTT.

CDR3 sequence reads: CASSLSGLDEKLFF. CDR3 DNA: TGTGCCAGCAGCTTATCCGGTTTGGATGAAAAACTGTTTTTT. The chain employs TRBV11-3 and TRBJ1-4; D gene ambiguous. V was clipped by 2 bases and J by 6 bases, with 10 bases between them. The CDR3 is 14 residues long. In germline, CDR1 is SGHNT, CDR2 YENEEA. Combining the CDR3 with reference TRBV11-3 and TRBJ1-4 gives the whole variable domain EAGVVQSPRYKIIEKKQPVAFWCNPISGHNTLYWYLQNLGQGPELLIRYENEEAVDDSQLPKDRFSAERLKGVDSTLKIQPAELGDSAVYLCASSLSGLDEKLFFGSGTQLSVL.

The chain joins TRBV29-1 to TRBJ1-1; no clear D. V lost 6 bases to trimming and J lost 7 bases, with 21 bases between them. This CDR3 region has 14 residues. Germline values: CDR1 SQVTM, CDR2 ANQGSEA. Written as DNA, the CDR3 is TGCAGCGTGGCCACTACTACAGTAACCGGTGAAGCTTTCTTT. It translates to CSVATTTVTGEAFF.

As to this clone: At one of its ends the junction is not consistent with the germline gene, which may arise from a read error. CDR3 DNA: TGTGCCAGCAGCTACTTCATAGCCCGCACCTTC. As protein: CASSYFIARTF. V and J are TRBV6-6 and TRBJ1-2; D gene ambiguous. The CDR3 spans 11 residues. Germline CDR1 is MNHNY and CDR2 is SVGAGI (reference sequence).

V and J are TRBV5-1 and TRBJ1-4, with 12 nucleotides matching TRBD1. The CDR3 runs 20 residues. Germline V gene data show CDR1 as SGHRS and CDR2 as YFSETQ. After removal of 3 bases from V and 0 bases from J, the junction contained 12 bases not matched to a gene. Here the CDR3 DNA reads TGCGCCAGCAGCTCGGGATCCCGGGACAGGGGGCTGGCAACTAATGAAAAACTGTTTTTT. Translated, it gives CASSSGSRDRGLATNEKLFF. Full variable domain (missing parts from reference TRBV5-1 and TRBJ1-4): KAGVTQTPRYLIKTRGQQVTLSCSPISGHRSVSWYQQTPGQGLQFLFEYFSETQRNKGNFPGRFSGRQFSNSRSEMNVSTLELGDSALYLCASSSGSRDRGLATNEKLFFGSGTQLSVL.

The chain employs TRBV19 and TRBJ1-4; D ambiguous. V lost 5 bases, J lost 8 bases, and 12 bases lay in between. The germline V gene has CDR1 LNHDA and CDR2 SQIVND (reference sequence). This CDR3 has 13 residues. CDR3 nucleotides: TGTGCCAGTAGTGGCCAGGTGGGCGAAAAACTGTTTTTT. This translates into CASSGQVGEKLFF. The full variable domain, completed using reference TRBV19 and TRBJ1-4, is DGGITQSPKYLFRKEGQNVTLSCEQNLNHDAMYWYRQDPGQGLRLIYYSQIVNDFQKGDIAEGYSVSREKKESFPLTVTSAQKNPTAFYLCASSGQVGEKLFFGSGTQLSVL.

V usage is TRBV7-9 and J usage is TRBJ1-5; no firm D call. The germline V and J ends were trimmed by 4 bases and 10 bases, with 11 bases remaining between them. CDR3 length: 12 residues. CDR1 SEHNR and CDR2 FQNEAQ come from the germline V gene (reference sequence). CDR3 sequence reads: CASSSSDEPQHF. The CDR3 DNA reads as TGTGCCAGCAGCTCCTCGGATGAACCCCAGCATTTT. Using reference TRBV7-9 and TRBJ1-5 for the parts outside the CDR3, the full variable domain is DTGVSQNPRHKITKRGQNVTFRCDPISEHNRLYWYRQTLGQGPEFLTYFQNEAQLEKSRLLSDRFSAERPKGSFSTLEIQRTEQGDSAMYLCASSSSDEPQHFGDGTRLSIL.

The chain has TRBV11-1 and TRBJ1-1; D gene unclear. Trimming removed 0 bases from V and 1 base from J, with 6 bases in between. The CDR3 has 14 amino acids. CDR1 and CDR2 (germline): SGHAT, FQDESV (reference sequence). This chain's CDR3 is CASSLASKNTEAFF. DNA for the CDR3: TGTGCCAGCAGCTTAGCGAGCAAGAACACTGAAGCTTTCTTT.